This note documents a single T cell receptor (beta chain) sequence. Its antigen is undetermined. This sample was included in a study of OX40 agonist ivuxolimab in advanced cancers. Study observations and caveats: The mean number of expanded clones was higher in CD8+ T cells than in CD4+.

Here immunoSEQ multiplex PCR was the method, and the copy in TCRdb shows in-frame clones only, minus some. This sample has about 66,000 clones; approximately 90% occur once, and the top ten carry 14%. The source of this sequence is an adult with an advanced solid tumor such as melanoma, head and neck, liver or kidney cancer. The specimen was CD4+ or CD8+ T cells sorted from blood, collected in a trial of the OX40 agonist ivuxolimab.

For the CDR3, the DNA is TGTGCCAGCAGTGAGGCGAGGGCAGCTTCTGAGCAGTACTTC. Translation gives CASSEARAASEQYF. The chain joins TRBV25-1 to TRBJ2-7, with D possibly being TRBD2 (5 bases). The CDR3 runs 14 residues. Germline values: CDR1 MGHDK, CDR2 SYGVNS. Trimming stripped 3 bases from V and 7 bases from J, with 16 bases between.